These 18 T cell receptor beta chains share one sample of origin, sequenced in a study of CD8+ T cells in alopecia areata. The treatment here: oral pan-JAK inhibitor, 5-10 mg twice daily. The authors extracted RNA and reverse transcribed it into cDNA as the sequencing template. Data came from immunoSEQ multiplex PCR; TCRdb stores just in-frame clones and leaves some out. The sample includes some 190,000 clones, approximately 50% of them seen just once. The sequencing used CD8+ T cells sorted from blood, collected between weeks 51 and 52, from a patient treated with tofacitinib. All receptors come from a human donor with alopecia areata.

The chain employs TRBV27 and TRBJ1-4; unclear D gene. Trimming removed 7 bases from V and 0 bases from J, with 9 bases in between. CDR3 size: 14 residues. The V gene's germline CDR1 is MNHEY and CDR2 SMNVEV (reference sequence). This CDR3 is CASTPTTTNEKLFF. CDR3 nucleotide sequence: TGTGCCAGCACCCCGACAACAACTAATGAAAAACTGTTTTTT.

The chain recombines TRBV19 with TRBJ1-1; D gene unclear. The CDR3 covers 13 residues. Germline lookup yields CDR1 LNHDA and CDR2 SQIVND (reference sequence). Trimming removed 2 bases from V and 1 base from J, with 5 bases in between. CDR3 loop: CASSIMTNTEAFF. DNA for the CDR3: TGTGCCAGTAGTATAATGACGAACACTGAAGCTTTCTTT. The full variable domain, in which reference TRBV19 and TRBJ1-1 provide the parts outside the CDR3, is DGGITQSPKYLFRKEGQNVTLSCEQNLNHDAMYWYRQDPGQGLRLIYYSQIVNDFQKGDIAEGYSVSREKKESFPLTVTSAQKNPTAFYLCASSIMTNTEAFFGQGTRLTVV.

The chain is built from TRBV5-4 and TRBJ1-5; D may be TRBD1 (5 bases). The CDR3 runs to 14 residues. With 6 bases removed from V and 3 bases from J, the gap between germline ends came to 13 bases. Germline V gene sequence: CDR1 SGHNT, CDR2 YYREEE (reference sequence). For the CDR3, the DNA is TGTGCCAGCACCGTCCAGGGAGACAATCAGCCCCAGCATTTT. Amino acid sequence: CASTVQGDNQPQHF.

The gene calls are TRBV4-3 and TRBJ1-2; TRBD1 aligns across 7 bases. CDR3 length: 16 residues. J was trimmed by 6 bases and V by 2 bases; bases with no gene match: 12. Germline CDR1 and CDR2: LGHNA and YSLEER. The DNA of the CDR3 is TGCGCCAGCAGCCAAAGGGGGCCGCAGGGGCAGGATGGCTACACCTTC. Protein product: CASSQRGPQGQDGYTF.

This rearrangement joins TRBV30 to TRBJ1-1; a weak D match, TRBD1 (6 bases). Germline assignment: CDR1 GTSNPN and CDR2 SVGIG (reference sequence). V was cut by 0 bases and J by 2 bases, with 13 bases left in between. The CDR3 is made up of 15 amino acids. CDR3 bases: TGTGCCTGGAGTGTCAGGGGTTGGGGAAACACTGAAGCTTTCTTT. Translating gives CAWSVRGWGNTEAFF. The full variable domain, its missing parts supplied by reference TRBV30 and TRBJ1-1, is SQTIHQWPATLVQPVGSPLSLECTVEGTSNPNLYWYRQAAGRGLQLLFYSVGIGQISSEVPQNLSASRPQDRQFILSSKKLLLSDSGFYLCAWSVRGWGNTEAFFGQGTRLTVV.

The chain joins TRBV9 to TRBJ2-3; weak D call: TRBD1 (6 bases). The V and J ends lost 1 base and 0 bases respectively, with 6 bases between them. Germline V lookup: CDR1 SGDLS, CDR2 YYNGEE. CDR3 size: 14 residues. CDR3 in amino acids: CASSVRGSTDTQYF. The CDR3 coding sequence is TGTGCCAGCAGCGTAAGGGGGAGCACAGATACGCAGTATTTT.

The chain employs TRBV25-1 and TRBJ1-1; D gene uncertain. This CDR3 comprises 13 residues. Per the germline V gene, CDR1 is MGHDK and CDR2 is SYGVNS. V lost 3 bases and J lost 1, with 6 bases in between. CDR3 nucleotide sequence: TGTGCCAGCAGTGACCCACGGAACACTGAAGCTTTCTTT. It is translated as CASSDPRNTEAFF.

This clone was picked up a small number of times. The chain carries TRBV6-6 and TRBJ1-5; TRBD1 aligns across 7 bases. Germline loops: CDR1 MNHNY, CDR2 SVGAGI (reference sequence). CDR3 size: 14 residues. V was pared by 6 bases and J by 2 bases, with 4 bases of the junction left unmatched. This CDR3 reads CASSPDRGNQPQHF. The DNA of the CDR3 is TGTGCCAGCAGCCCAGACAGGGGCAATCAGCCCCAGCATTTT.

This clone was detected a few times. The gene calls are TRBV6-5 and TRBJ2-7; the D gene is possibly TRBD1 (6 bases). This CDR3 region has 15 residues. Trimming took off 0 bases at V and 4 bases at J, with 13 bases between the two ends. The germline CDR1 and CDR2 sequences are MNHEY and SVGAGI. As DNA, the CDR3 is TGTGCCAGCAGTTACTCGAACACCAGGGGTTACGAGCAGTACTTC. Translating it yields CASSYSNTRGYEQYF.

This clone occurred a few times. The chain carries TRBV27 and TRBJ1-1; D unresolved. Germline V gene data show CDR1 as MNHEY and CDR2 as SMNVEV (reference sequence). The CDR3 has 13 amino acids. The V and J ends lost 5 bases and 3 bases respectively, with 10 bases between them. As DNA, the CDR3 is TGTGCCAGCAGTCCTTTCCGGGACACTGAAGCTTTCTTT. Its protein product is CASSPFRDTEAFF.

This clone was counted between two and nine times. The V call is TRBV7-2, the J call TRBJ2-1; the match to TRBD2 covers 10 bases. V gave up 3 bases and J gave up 3 bases; unmatched junction bases: 2. Germline loops: CDR1 SGHTA, CDR2 FQGNSA. The CDR3 covers 15 residues. CDR3 in amino acids: CASSLKRGGYNEQFF. For the CDR3, the DNA is TGTGCCAGCAGCTTGAAGCGGGGGGGCTACAATGAGCAGTTCTTC.

Details on this clone: The sample contains more than one DNA sequence encoding this CDR3. The chain carries TRBV30 and TRBJ2-7; TRBD1 matches at 10 bases. V shed 1 base, J shed 3 bases, and the junction held 3 bases outside the gene matches. Germline V lookup: CDR1 GTSNPN, CDR2 SVGIG (reference sequence). CDR3 length equals 14 residues. The CDR3 DNA reads TGTGCCTGGAGTGGCGGGACAGGGGTCTACGAGCAGTACTTC. This encodes CAWSGGTGVYEQYF.

V is TRBV5-6 and J is TRBJ1-1; TRBD1 might be the D (5 bases). This CDR3 is 16 amino acids long. Trimming took 2 bases from V and 2 from J, leaving 16 bases between them. Germline-derived CDR1 and CDR2 are SGHDT and YYEEEE. CDR3 residues: CASSLNRDQLNTEAFF. DNA for the CDR3: TGTGCCAGCAGCTTAAACCGGGACCAATTAAACACTGAAGCTTTCTTT.

The CDR3, as DNA: TGTGCCAGCAGCCAGGAAGAACGGGACAGGATTAACACTGAAGCTTTCTTT. Its translation is CASSQEERDRINTEAFF. The rearrangement links TRBV4-2 to TRBJ1-1; 8 nucleotides agree with TRBD1. V shed 3 bases, J shed 2 bases, and the junction held 11 bases outside the gene matches. Germline assignment: CDR1 LGHNA and CDR2 YNFKEQ. CDR3 length: 17 residues.

This chain's CDR3 is CASSVEPLQETQYF. The CDR3 bases are TGTGCCAGCAGCGTAGAACCTCTCCAAGAGACCCAGTACTTC. The V call is TRBV9, the J call TRBJ2-5, with unresolved D. The germline CDR1 and CDR2 sequences are SGDLS and YYNGEE. The CDR3 has 14 amino acids. V was pared by 0 bases and J by 1 base, with 7 bases between.

This chain uses TRBV7-6 with TRBJ2-5, with D tentatively TRBD2 (6 bases). This CDR3 is 12 amino acids long. Per the germline V gene, CDR1 is SGHVS and CDR2 is FNYEAQ. Trimming pared 3 bases from V and 5 bases from J, leaving 7 bases between. For the CDR3, the DNA is TGTGCCAGCAGCTTGAGCGGGGAGACCCAGTACTTC. Amino acid sequence: CASSLSGETQYF.

Here the CDR3 reads CAWDSDRANEQFF. The CDR3 DNA reads TGTGCCTGGGACTCCGACAGGGCCAATGAGCAGTTCTTC. The chain employs TRBV30 and TRBJ2-1; TRBD1 agrees at 7 bases. Losses at the gene ends were 5 bases for V and 6 bases for J; bases not matched to a gene: 7. There are 13 residues in the CDR3. Germline V gives CDR1 GTSNPN, CDR2 SVGIG (reference sequence).

The chain joins TRBV29-1 to TRBJ1-2; perhaps TRBD1 as D (6 bases). The CDR3 totals 15 residues. Trimming pared 7 bases from V and 3 bases from J, leaving 21 bases between. Germline CDR1 SQVTM, CDR2 ANQGSEA. The CDR3 loop reads CSDITGRGEYYGYTF. DNA of the CDR3: TGCAGCGACATTACAGGGCGGGGCGAGTACTATGGCTACACCTTC. Complete variable domain (other parts from reference TRBV29-1 and TRBJ1-2): SAVISQKPSRDICQRGTSLTIQCQVDSQVTMMFWYRQQPGQSLTLIATANQGSEATYESGFVIDKFPISRPNLTFSTLTVSNMSPEDSSIYLCSDITGRGEYYGYTFGSGTRLTVV.